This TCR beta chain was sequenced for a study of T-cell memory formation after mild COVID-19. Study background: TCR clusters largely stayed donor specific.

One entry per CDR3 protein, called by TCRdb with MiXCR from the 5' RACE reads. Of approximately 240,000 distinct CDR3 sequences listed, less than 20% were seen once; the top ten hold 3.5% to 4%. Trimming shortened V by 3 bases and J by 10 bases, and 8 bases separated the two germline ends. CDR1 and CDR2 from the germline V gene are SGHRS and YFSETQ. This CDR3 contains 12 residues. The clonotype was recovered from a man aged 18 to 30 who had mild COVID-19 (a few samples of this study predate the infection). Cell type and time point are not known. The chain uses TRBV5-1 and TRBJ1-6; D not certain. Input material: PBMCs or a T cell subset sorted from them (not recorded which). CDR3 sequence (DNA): TGCGCCAGCAGCTCCGGGCGCTCACCCCTCCACTTT. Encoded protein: CASSSGRSPLHF. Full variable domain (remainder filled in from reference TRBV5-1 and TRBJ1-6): KAGVTQTPRYLIKTRGQQVTLSCSPISGHRSVSWYQQTPGQGLQFLFEYFSETQRNKGNFPGRFSGRQFSNSRSEMNVSTLELGDSALYLCASSSGRSPLHFGNGTRLTVT.